This TCR beta chain derives from a study of patients and donors after allogeneic stem cell transplantation. Each CDR3 protein is one row after TCRdb ran MiXCR on the RT-PCR reads. This sample has about 96,000 distinct CDR3 sequences; under 50% occur once, and the top ten carry roughly two thirds. This CDR3 contains 13 residues. Between the trimmed V and J ends, which lost 3 bases and 7 bases, there was a span of 10 bases. Germline CDR1 and CDR2: MDHEN and SYDVKM. The sequencing input was blood, either unsorted or a sorted T cell fraction (not recorded which). The TCR originated in a human donor who was either an allogeneic HSCT recipient or a stem cell or donor lymphocyte infusion donor (not recorded which). It is not recorded whose cells these are; they may come from a transplant donor. The genes are TRBV28 and TRBJ1-5, with D hard to call. The CDR3 nucleotides read TGTGCCAGCAGTTTCTCGGGATGGCAGCCCCAGCATTTT. Translating it yields CASSFSGWQPQHF. Full variable domain (rest looked up from reference TRBV28 and TRBJ1-5): DVKVTQSSRYLVKRTGEKVFLECVQDMDHENMFWYRQDPGLGLRLIYFSYDVKMKEKGDIPEGYSVSREKKERFSLILESASTNQTSMYLCASSFSGWQPQHFGDGTRLSIL.